Below are 9 T cell receptor beta chains sequenced from a single sample in a study of beta chain features in type 1 diabetes. These receptors are not linked to any known antigen. Reverse transcribing all isolated RNA meant expressed TCRB transcripts were sequenced. Profiling relied on immunoSEQ multiplex PCR, and the TCRdb table lists in-frame clones only, not all of them. The sample has about 740,000 clones; roughly 12% are singletons. Whole-study results and caveats: In every one of the four CD4+ subsets, TCRB CDR3s were moderately but significantly shorter in Type 1 diabetes patients.

The specimen was naive CD4+ T cells from blood. These receptors all stem from a man between 18 and 35 years old with type 1 diabetes.

The rearrangement uses TRBV10-2 and TRBJ2-2; TRBD2 matches 7 bases. Looked up from germline, CDR1 is WSHSY and CDR2 is SAAADI. CDR3 length: 11 amino acids. The V segment lost 8 bases and the J segment 6 bases; nucleotides outside the gene matches: 0. The CDR3 DNA reads TGCGCCAGCGGGGGGGCCGGGGAGCTGTTTTTT. This codes for CASGGAGELFF.

Only a few counts were recorded for this clone. This chain joins TRBV6-1 and TRBJ2-1, with 9 bases aligning to TRBD1. This CDR3 spans 17 amino acids. Germline trimming cut 2 bases from V and 0 bases from J; bases unmatched to any gene: 5. Germline V lookup: CDR1 MNHNS, CDR2 SASEGT. The CDR3 spells CASSEKTGGSSYNEQFF. Written as DNA, the CDR3 is TGTGCCAGCAGTGAAAAGACAGGGGGGAGCTCCTACAATGAGCAGTTCTTC.

This clone was detected only a few times. The chain uses TRBV5-1 and TRBJ2-1; no firm D call. CDR1 is SGHRS and CDR2 is YFSETQ in the germline V gene. Trimming shortened V by 0 bases and J by 6 bases, and 13 bases separated the two germline ends. The CDR3 spans 15 residues. Here the CDR3 reads CASSLGYPQRNEQFF. Written as DNA, the CDR3 is TGCGCCAGCAGCTTGGGTTATCCTCAGCGCAATGAGCAGTTCTTC.

The V and J genes are TRBV9 and TRBJ1-1; D unresolved. The CDR3 consists of 14 residues. Trimming stripped 0 bases from V and 2 bases from J, with 8 bases between. Looked up from germline, CDR1 is SGDLS and CDR2 is YYNGEE. In DNA form, the CDR3 reads TGTGCCAGCAGCGTAGTGGCAGAAAACACTGAAGCTTTCTTT. Translation: CASSVVAENTEAFF.

This clone was counted only a few times. V and J are TRBV5-1 and TRBJ1-2; perhaps TRBD1 as D (5 bases). V lost 6 bases and J 4 bases, leaving 16 bases between the germline ends. Germline CDR1 SGHRS, CDR2 YFSETQ. The CDR3 is 14 residues long. In DNA, the CDR3 is TGCGCCAGCACCAGCAGGGTATCTGGCTATGGCTACACCTTC. It specifies CASTSRVSGYGYTF.

This clone was seen a few times. The chain is built from TRBV5-1 and TRBJ1-1; 9 bases map to TRBD1. Germline V gene sequence: CDR1 SGHRS, CDR2 YFSETQ. The CDR3 loop spans 12 amino acids. The ends lost 3 bases at V and 8 bases at J; junction bases unmatched: 2. The CDR3 here is CASSWDRAEAFF. CDR3 sequence (DNA): TGCGCCAGCAGCTGGGACAGGGCGGAAGCTTTCTTT.

Only a few counts were recorded for this clone. The sample carries other DNA sequences with the same CDR3. In nucleotides, the CDR3 is TGTGCCAGCTCACCACCTGGCAACACTGAAGCTTTCTTT. Translating it yields CASSPPGNTEAFF. The chain links TRBV18 to TRBJ1-1; the D is unclear. CDR1 KGHSH and CDR2 LQKENI come from the germline V gene. V was clipped by 0 bases and J by 2 bases, with 4 bases between them. This CDR3 region has 13 residues.

The V gene is TRBV30, the J gene TRBJ2-3; 8 nucleotides align to TRBD2. Losses at the gene ends were 1 base for V and 6 bases for J; bases not matched to a gene: 6. The CDR3 is 14 residues long. Germline V gene data show CDR1 as GTSNPN and CDR2 as SVGIG (reference sequence). CDR3 sequence reads: CAWSAVAGSDTQYF. DNA for the CDR3: TGTGCCTGGAGTGCGGTAGCGGGGTCTGATACGCAGTATTTT.

This chain uses TRBV5-6 with TRBJ2-2, with TRBD2 matching 7 bases. J was trimmed by 6 bases and V by 5 bases; bases with no gene match: 1. This CDR3 region has 12 residues. The V gene's germline CDR1 is SGHDT and CDR2 YYEEEE. The CDR3 coding sequence is TGTGCCAGCAGACGGGAGGCCGGGGAGCTGTTTTTT. This codes for CASRREAGELFF.